The 3 T cell receptor beta chains reported below all come from one sample, sequenced in a study of blood T cell repertoires in COVID-19 (dated by TCRdb to the early 2020s). The library came from the immunoSEQ multiplex PCR assay. The table comes from immuneACCESS by way of TCRdb, which keeps in-frame sequences with V and J called. Part of the clones is missing from these tables; in studies checked, under half for an unresolved V gene and the rest for unknown reasons. The sample table contains 100,000 to 150,000 clones; only one count was recorded for 85% of them. 25% to 30% of the sample comes from the top ten. Sequenced: peripheral blood. The receptor source for this set is a woman of 80 years or more with acute or convalescent COVID-19.

This clone was seen a single time. The gene calls are TRBV9 and TRBJ2-1; 9 nucleotides align to TRBD2. V lost 0 bases, J lost 7 bases, and 8 bases stayed unmatched. This CDR3 is 16 amino acids long. Germline V gene lookup returns CDR1 SGDLS and CDR2 YYNGEE. DNA of the CDR3: TGTGCCAGCAGCGTAGTGGGCGGGGGGGTGATTAATGAGCAGTTCTTC. Translation: CASSVVGGGVINEQFF.

The chain employs TRBV7-9 and TRBJ2-3, with TRBD2 matching over 7 bases. J lost 1 base, V lost 5 bases, and 6 bases had no gene match. The germline V gene has CDR1 SEHNR and CDR2 FQNEAQ (reference sequence). The CDR3 is 15 residues long. CDR3 nucleotide sequence: TGTGCCAGCAGCGCCAGCGGGAAAGGCACAGATACGCAGTATTTT. It yields the protein CASSASGKGTDTQYF.

The chain is built from TRBV11-2 and TRBJ2-3; the match to TRBD1 covers 7 bases. CDR1 and CDR2 (germline): SGHAT, FQNNGV. V lost 1 base, J lost 9 bases, and 1 base stayed unmatched. The CDR3 runs 12 residues. The CDR3 sequence is CASSLARGTQYF. The CDR3 DNA reads as TGTGCCAGCAGCTTAGCCAGGGGGACGCAGTATTTT.